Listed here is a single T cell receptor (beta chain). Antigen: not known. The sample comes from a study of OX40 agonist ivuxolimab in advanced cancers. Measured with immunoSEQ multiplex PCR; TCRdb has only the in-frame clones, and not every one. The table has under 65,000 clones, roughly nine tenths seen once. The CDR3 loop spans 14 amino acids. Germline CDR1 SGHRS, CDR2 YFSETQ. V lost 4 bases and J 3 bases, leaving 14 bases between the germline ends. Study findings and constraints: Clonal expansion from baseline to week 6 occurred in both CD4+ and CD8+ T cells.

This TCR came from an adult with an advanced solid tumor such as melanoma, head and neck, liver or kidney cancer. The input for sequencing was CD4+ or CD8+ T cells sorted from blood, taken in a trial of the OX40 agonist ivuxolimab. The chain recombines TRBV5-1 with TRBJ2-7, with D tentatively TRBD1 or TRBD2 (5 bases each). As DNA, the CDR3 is TGCGCCAGCAGCCCGGCCGGGACCGGCTACGAGCAGTACTTC. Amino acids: CASSPAGTGYEQYF.